A single sample is the source of the 30 T cell receptor beta chains below, sequenced in a study of vaccination and CD4 T cells after COVID-19 (dated by TCRdb to about 2022). According to the study, the label for this sample's treatment or condition signals: roughly 11-day PBMC culture with coronavirus spike peptide pools or control peptides (ViraFEST assay). Libraries were made using PCR. Data came from an Illumina iSeq 100. DNA from cultured CD4+ T cells was subjected to TCR sequencing with the Oncomine TCR Beta short-read assay at the Johns Hopkins FTIC core. TCRdb reprocessing: public reads trimmed at Q25 with fastp, clones called with MiXCR, in-frame beta chains kept. Entries that share a CDR3 protein sequence are merged under the most common genes and DNA. This sample lists 14,000 or so distinct CDR3 sequences; roughly 55% were detected once. The biggest ten clones account for over 15% of the sample.

Their specific antigens are unknown. The sample was CD4+ T cells from blood, cultured in vitro. Receptors originate from a human donor who had recovered from COVID-19.

The table lists this clonotype with a few counts. The chain recombines TRBV6-1 with TRBJ1-1; possible D gene TRBD1, 5 bases. Germline V gene data show CDR1 as MNHNS and CDR2 as SASEGT. Between the trimmed V and J ends, which lost 7 bases and 7 bases, there was a span of 19 bases. The length of the CDR3 is 14 residues. CDR3 coding DNA: TGTGCCAGCATCTTTCGGCAGGGTCTACGTGAAGCTTTCTTT. As protein: CASIFRQGLREAFF.

The chain has TRBV20-1 and TRBJ2-3; D is undetermined. The germline V gene has CDR1 DFQATT and CDR2 SNEGSKA (reference sequence). Deletions cut 7 bases from V and 0 bases from J, with 11 bases between. This CDR3 is 13 amino acids long. Here the CDR3 DNA reads TGCAGTGTGGCGACTGCTAGCACAGATACGCAGTATTTT. Its protein is CSVATASTDTQYF.

This clonotype was seen a few times. This chain connects TRBV28 to TRBJ1-2; no reliable D call. Germline lookup yields CDR1 MDHEN and CDR2 SYDVKM. The length of the CDR3 is 15 residues. Trimming removed 3 bases at V and 0 bases at J, with 11 bases between. The CDR3 loop is CASSFGGRTNYGYTF. The CDR3 DNA reads as TGTGCCAGCAGTTTCGGAGGCAGGACTAACTATGGCTACACCTTC.

This chain uses TRBV7-6 with TRBJ1-6; D is perhaps TRBD1 (5 bases). CDR1 and CDR2 (germline): SGHVS, FNYEAQ. With 5 bases removed from V and 5 bases from J, the gap between germline ends came to 19 bases. The length of the CDR3 is 17 residues. CDR3 nucleotides: TGTGCCAGCAGCAACCGTCTGCGGGGCAACAATAATTCACCCCTCCACTTT. The encoded protein is CASSNRLRGNNNSPLHF. Together with reference TRBV7-6 and TRBJ1-6, the CDR3 gives the full variable domain: GAGVSQSPRYKVTKRGQDVALRCDPISGHVSLYWYRQALGQGPEFLTYFNYEAQQDKSGLPNDRFSAERPEGSISTLTIQRTEQRDSAMYRCASSNRLRGNNNSPLHFGNGTRLTVT.

The chain employs TRBV20-1 and TRBJ2-3; 12 nucleotides align to TRBD2. Unmatched junction bases numbered 3, after V lost 5 bases and J lost 0 bases. CDR3 length: 15 residues. CDR1 DFQATT and CDR2 SNEGSKA come from the germline V gene (reference sequence). The chain's CDR3 is CSAPGTSGSTDTQYF. For the CDR3, the DNA is TGCAGTGCTCCTGGGACTAGCGGGAGCACAGATACGCAGTATTTT.

The rearrangement links TRBV15 to TRBJ2-1; the D is unclear. Germline V gives CDR1 LNHNV, CDR2 YYDKDF (reference sequence). The CDR3 is 16 residues long. V shed 0 bases and J shed 1 base, with 10 bases lying between them. CDR3 sequence: CATSRDLKQSYNEQFF. CDR3 nucleotides: TGTGCCACCAGCAGAGATCTGAAGCAGTCCTACAATGAGCAGTTCTTC.

This chain connects TRBV15 to TRBJ2-7; D perhaps matches TRBD2 (6 bases). Germline V lookup: CDR1 LNHNV, CDR2 YYDKDF (reference sequence). The CDR3 consists of 15 residues. Trimming stripped 0 bases from V and 3 bases from J, with 12 bases between. The CDR3 loop reads CATSRDPRENYEQYF. The CDR3 DNA sequence: TGTGCCACCAGCAGAGACCCCCGGGAGAACTACGAGCAGTACTTC.

The J gene is TRBJ1-2, the V gene TRBV11-3; D might be TRBD1 (5 bases). Germline lookup yields CDR1 SGHNT and CDR2 YENEEA. This CDR3 contains 13 residues. Trimming left V 6 bases short and J 4 bases short, with 12 bases between. The DNA for the CDR3 is TGTGCCAGCAGAGAATGGGGCAGCTATGGCTACACCTTC. Translating it yields CASREWGSYGYTF.

V and J are TRBV20-1 and TRBJ2-7; 14 bases match TRBD2. Trimming cost V 2 bases and J 2 bases; bases outside gene matches: 14. CDR1 and CDR2 (germline): DFQATT, SNEGSKA (reference sequence). This CDR3 contains 19 residues. This CDR3 reads CSARPSAGLAGESPYEQYF. The CDR3 nucleotides are TGCAGTGCTAGACCCTCCGCGGGACTAGCGGGAGAATCCCCCTACGAGCAGTACTTC.

The chain recombines TRBV11-2 with TRBJ2-1; the D is unclear. This CDR3 has 14 amino acids. The germline V gene has CDR1 SGHAT and CDR2 FQNNGV. Trimming took 3 bases from V and 11 from J, leaving 17 bases between them. CDR3 nucleotides: TGTGCCAGCAGCTTTCCCCGGTTCCGGTTGAAGCAGTTCTTC. Translation: CASSFPRFRLKQFF.

In this sample, this clonotype turned up a few times. This sequence joins TRBV6-2 or TRBV6-3 and TRBJ2-3; 7 bases map to TRBD2. This CDR3 has 14 amino acids. Germline V gene data show CDR1 as MNHEY and CDR2 as SVGEGT. Trimming removed 3 bases from V and 2 bases from J; junction bases left unmatched: 2. CDR3 in amino acids: CASSYGGDTDTQYF. The CDR3 nucleotides read TGTGCCAGCAGTTATGGGGGGGACACAGATACGCAGTATTTT.

The V gene is TRBV20-1, the J gene TRBJ1-1; unclear D gene. CDR1 is DFQATT and CDR2 is SNEGSKA in the germline V gene (reference sequence). Between the trimmed V and J ends, which lost 1 base and 8 bases, there was a span of 8 bases. The length of the CDR3 is 11 residues. The CDR3 loop reads CSARGRGEAFF. Written as DNA, the CDR3 is TGCAGTGCTAGAGGTCGGGGAGAAGCTTTCTTT.

J is TRBJ2-5 and V is TRBV6-2 or TRBV6-3; D perhaps matches TRBD2 (6 bases). This CDR3 has 15 residues. The germline V gene has CDR1 MNHEY and CDR2 SVGEGT. The germline V and J ends were trimmed by 7 bases and 5 bases, with 20 bases remaining between them. The CDR3, as DNA: TGTGCCAGCACCCCTGGGAGGCTTGGCTGGGAGACCCAGTACTTC. It specifies CASTPGRLGWETQYF.

J is TRBJ1-1 and V is TRBV20-1; D remains ambiguous. The CDR3 runs to 11 residues. Germline values: CDR1 DFQATT, CDR2 SNEGSKA (reference sequence). The ends were cut back, 6 bases at V and 10 bases at J, with 15 bases in the middle. In DNA, the CDR3 is TGCAGTGCCCTTTCATTAGCGGTAGCTTTCTTT. It encodes CSALSLAVAFF.

Within the sample, this clonotype is large (0.1 to 1%). V is TRBV12-3 or TRBV12-4 and J is TRBJ2-5; no clear D gene. The CDR3 consists of 12 residues. The V and J ends lost 8 bases and 5 bases respectively, with 12 bases between them. As DNA, the CDR3 is TGTGCCAGCGCCCGGCAGGTGGAGACCCAGTACTTC. Its protein product is CASARQVETQYF.

Only one count was recorded for this clonotype. The J gene is TRBJ2-5, the V gene TRBV5-1, with 12 bases aligning to TRBD2. V trimming: 0 bases; J trimming: 2 bases; junction bases outside the gene matches: 8. The CDR3 consists of 18 residues. CDR1 and CDR2 (germline): SGHRS, YFSETQ. In nucleotides, the CDR3 is TGCGCCAGCAGCTTGGCGGCCGGACTAGCGGGATCTCAAGAGACCCAGTACTTC. The encoded protein is CASSLAAGLAGSQETQYF.

The chain uses TRBV12-5 and TRBJ2-5; 10 positions match TRBD2. Unmatched junction bases numbered 6, after V lost 7 bases and J lost 7 bases. The germline CDR1 and CDR2 sequences are LGHNT and FRNRAP. The CDR3 is 13 amino acids. CDR3 in amino acids: CASVASGSGTQYF. DNA for the CDR3: TGTGCTAGTGTGGCTAGCGGGAGTGGGACCCAGTACTTC.

V usage is TRBV5-6 and J usage is TRBJ2-1, with 10 nucleotides matching TRBD2. CDR3 length equals 13 residues. Looked up from germline, CDR1 is SGHDT and CDR2 is YYEEEE. V was clipped by 4 bases and J by 9 bases; unmatched bases: 4. The CDR3 sequence is CASSPWTSGEQFF. In DNA, the CDR3 is TGTGCCAGCAGCCCATGGACTAGCGGTGAGCAGTTCTTC.

The chain employs TRBV12-3 or TRBV12-4 and TRBJ2-3; D unclear. V lost 6 bases and J lost 8, with 12 bases in between. This CDR3 spans 12 amino acids. CDR3 nucleotides: TGTGCCAGCAGCGCCCAGTTTGGTACGCAGTATTTT. This translates into CASSAQFGTQYF.

This rearrangement joins TRBV12-3 or TRBV12-4 to TRBJ1-5, with a weak D call TRBD1 (5 bases). The CDR3 contains 14 residues. Trimming left V 6 bases short and J 3 bases short, with 12 bases between. Here the CDR3 reads CASRIEGTNQPQHF. For the CDR3, the DNA is TGTGCCAGCAGGATCGAGGGGACCAATCAGCCCCAGCATTTT.

The chain carries TRBV6-2 or TRBV6-3 and TRBJ1-4; D remains unclear. Per germline, CDR1 MNHEY and CDR2 SVGEGT. This CDR3 has 11 residues. The V and J ends lost 5 bases and 7 bases respectively, with 5 bases between them. CDR3: CASSNSEKLFF. CDR3 sequence (DNA): TGTGCCAGCAGTAACAGTGAAAAACTGTTTTTT.

This clonotype has only a few counts. V and J are TRBV6-1 and TRBJ2-7; D might be TRBD2 (6 bases). The CDR3 extends over 14 amino acids. CDR1 is MNHNS and CDR2 is SASEGT in the germline V gene. V gave up 8 bases and J gave up 0 bases, with 14 bases separating them. CDR3 nucleotides: TGTGCCAGCGGGGTAGCGGAGAGCTCCTACGAGCAGTACTTC. Its protein product is CASGVAESSYEQYF.

This clonotype was seen a few times. The genes are TRBV15 and TRBJ1-1; D remains ambiguous. Per germline, CDR1 LNHNV and CDR2 YYDKDF (reference sequence). This CDR3 contains 13 residues. V lost 4 bases and J 6 bases, leaving 12 bases between the germline ends. CDR3 coding DNA: TGTGCCACCAGCACCCCCTTCGGTTCTGAAGCTTTCTTT. Translated, it gives CATSTPFGSEAFF.

This chain joins TRBV7-8 and TRBJ1-2; 11 bases match TRBD1. The CDR3 runs to 16 residues. The ends lost 5 bases at V and 7 bases at J; junction bases unmatched: 12. Germline CDR1 SGHVS, CDR2 FQNEAQ. In DNA form, the CDR3 reads TGTGCCAGCAGCGCCACTCATCCGGGACAGGGGGTTGGCTACACCTTC. As protein: CASSATHPGQGVGYTF.

This chain connects TRBV6-2 or TRBV6-3 to TRBJ2-3; 11 bases are shared with TRBD2. V lost 10 bases and J lost 6; bases outside the gene matches: 9. Germline values: CDR1 MNHEY, CDR2 SVGEGT. The CDR3 spans 14 residues. CDR3 sequence (DNA): TGTGCCATGTCGACTAGCGGGGCCGAGGATACGCAGTATTTT. It translates to CAMSTSGAEDTQYF.

This clonotype was counted only a few times. V gene TRBV7-2 combines with J gene TRBJ2-7; D gene unclear. The CDR3 totals 13 residues. Per germline, CDR1 SGHTA and CDR2 FQGNSA. The V gene lost 1 base and the J gene lost 1 base, with 5 bases spanning the gap. The CDR3 here is CASSLGHSYEQYF. As DNA, the CDR3 is TGTGCCAGCAGCTTAGGACATTCCTACGAGCAGTACTTC. Looking up the rest from reference TRBV7-2 and TRBJ2-7 gives the full variable domain: GAGVSQSPSNKVTEKGKDVELRCDPISGHTALYWYRQSLGQGLEFLIYFQGNSAPDKSGLPSDRFSAERTGGSVSTLTIQRTQQEDSAVYLCASSLGHSYEQYFGPGTRLTVT.

This chain links TRBV5-1 with TRBJ2-7; 8 bases are shared with TRBD1. Germline V gene lookup returns CDR1 SGHRS and CDR2 YFSETQ. This CDR3 is built from 14 residues. V lost 6 bases to trimming and J lost 2 bases; unmatched junction nucleotides: 7. The CDR3 DNA reads TGCGCCAGCAACACACAGGGGGGACCCTACGAGCAGTACTTC. Its protein product is CASNTQGGPYEQYF.

This rearrangement joins TRBV5-4 to TRBJ1-1; D may be TRBD1 (5 bases). The CDR3 has 13 residues. CDR1 SGHNT and CDR2 YYREEE come from the germline V gene (reference sequence). Trimming left V 4 bases short and J 5 bases short, with 12 bases between. The CDR3 loop reads CASSVGVKTEAFF. The CDR3 DNA reads as TGTGCCAGCAGCGTGGGGGTAAAGACTGAAGCTTTCTTT.

The CDR3 DNA reads TGTGCCGGATTAGCTAGCGGGAGCAATGAGCAGTTCTTC. This gives the protein CAGLASGSNEQFF. The gene calls are TRBV7-9 and TRBJ2-1, with 10 bases identical to TRBD2. Trimming cost V 11 bases and J 6 bases; bases outside gene matches: 7. This CDR3 is 13 amino acids long. From germline, CDR1 is SEHNR and CDR2 FQNEAQ (reference sequence).

The J gene is TRBJ2-3, the V gene TRBV28, with D possibly being TRBD2 (6 bases). Trimming took off 5 bases at V and 2 bases at J, with 14 bases between the two ends. The V gene's germline CDR1 is MDHEN and CDR2 SYDVKM. The CDR3 contains 15 residues. Written as DNA, the CDR3 is TGTGCCAGCAGTAGCACCGGGACTTACACAGATACGCAGTATTTT. Amino acid sequence: CASSSTGTYTDTQYF.